Below are 10 T cell receptor beta chains sequenced from a single sample in a study of CD8 T cells in Susac syndrome. RNA, at 0.5 to 1 ug, was reverse transcribed with random hexamers. Using its own MiXCR run on the immunoSEQ multiplex PCR reads, TCRdb lists one record per CDR3 protein. The sample records about 250,000 distinct CDR3 sequences, just over 90% being singletons. Material: CD4+ T cells from PBMCs. The receptor set was obtained from a human donor with multiple sclerosis.

The chain carries TRBV27 and TRBJ2-7; TRBD2 aligns across 11 bases. The CDR3 length is 18 residues. The ends lost 5 bases at V and 0 bases at J; junction bases unmatched: 12. The germline CDR1 and CDR2 sequences are MNHEY and SMNVEV (reference sequence). CDR3 in DNA: TGTGCCAGCAGTCAACAACCGGGACTAGCGGTGGACTCCTACGAGCAGTACTTC. This encodes CASSQQPGLAVDSYEQYF.

The CDR3: CSVEFQGPDTGELFF. In nucleotides, the CDR3 is TGCAGCGTTGAATTTCAGGGGCCCGACACCGGGGAGCTGTTTTTT. The chain uses TRBV29-1 and TRBJ2-2, with D perhaps matching TRBD1 (6 bases). The CDR3 runs 15 residues. CDR1 is SQVTM and CDR2 is ANQGSEA in the germline V gene. The V end lost 2 bases, the J end lost 3 bases, and 13 bases lay between the germline ends.

The rearrangement links TRBV7-2 to TRBJ2-3; D call uncertain. Germline CDR1 SGHTA, CDR2 FQGNSA. This CDR3 spans 14 amino acids. V shed 5 bases and J shed 2 bases, with 11 bases lying between them. CDR3: CASSVAVATDTQYF. For the CDR3, the DNA is TGTGCCAGCAGCGTGGCGGTCGCCACAGATACGCAGTATTTT.

The rearrangement joins TRBV21-1 to TRBJ2-7. TRBV21-1 is marked as a pseudogene. This CDR3 is 13 amino acids long. The CDR3 nucleotides are TGCCCCAGGGTTCCACCGAGCTCCTACGAGCAGTACGTC. Amino acid sequence: CPRVPPSSYEQYV.

V is TRBV30 and J is TRBJ2-5; D might be TRBD1 (6 bases). The CDR3 has 13 amino acids. V lost 6 bases and J 1 base, leaving 12 bases between the germline ends. Germline V gene sequence: CDR1 GTSNPN, CDR2 SVGIG (reference sequence). For the CDR3, the DNA is TGTGCCTGCACTAAGGACAGCCAAGAGACCCAGTACTTC. It encodes CACTKDSQETQYF.

J is TRBJ1-5 and V is TRBV12-3 or TRBV12-4, with D unclear. V lost 3 bases, J lost 4 bases, and 1 base lay in between. The CDR3 runs 11 residues. The CDR3 sequence: CASSLNQPQHF. The CDR3 bases are TGTGCCAGCAGTTTGAATCAGCCCCAGCATTTT.

The V call is TRBV20-1, the J call TRBJ1-4, with a weak D call TRBD1 (6 bases). Trimming removed 0 bases at V and 2 bases at J, with 16 bases between. The CDR3 runs to 17 residues. Germline CDR1 DFQATT, CDR2 SNEGSKA (reference sequence). The CDR3 DNA reads as TGCAGTGCTAGAGATCTGGGGGCGCGATTGACTAATGAAAAACTGTTTTTT. Its protein product is CSARDLGARLTNEKLFF.

The rearrangement joins TRBV24-1 to TRBJ2-3; D call uncertain. The germline V gene encodes CDR1 KGHDR and CDR2 SFDVKD. This CDR3 has 13 amino acids. Trimming left V 3 bases short and J 6 bases short, with 9 bases between. CDR3 nucleotides: TGTGCCACCAGTGATCGCACAGAGGATACGCAGTATTTT. It is translated as CATSDRTEDTQYF.

The rearrangement joins TRBV4-2 to TRBJ1-4; a possible D gene is TRBD1 (5 bases). V was trimmed by 0 bases and J by 5 bases, leaving 13 bases between them. Germline V CDR1 and CDR2: LGHNA, YNFKEQ. The CDR3 length is 16 residues. The DNA of the CDR3 is TGTGCCAGCAGCCAAGACTGGGGGAATCGGAATGAAAAACTGTTTTTT. Amino acids: CASSQDWGNRNEKLFF.

The chain uses TRBV2 and TRBJ2-7; the match to TRBD1 covers 11 bases. This CDR3 spans 13 amino acids. Unmatched junction bases numbered 2, after V lost 5 bases and J lost 5 bases. The germline CDR1 and CDR2 sequences are SNHLY and FYNNEI. The CDR3 nucleotides read TGTGCCAGCAGTCAGGACAGGGGGCACGAGCAGTACTTC. Translation gives CASSQDRGHEQYF.